The following is a T cell receptor beta chain sequence with its context. Its antigen is still unknown. The data were taken from a study of long-term antiretroviral therapy in people with HIV. Study findings and constraints: Even long-term ART left TRB diversity below transplant donor controls, despite gains.

The CDR3 contains 15 residues. CDR1 SEHNR and CDR2 FQNEAQ come from the germline V gene (reference sequence). Deletions cut 1 base from V and 4 bases from J, with 13 bases between. It was version v3.0 of the immunoSEQ assay that was run at survey level. Profiling relied on immunoSEQ multiplex PCR, and the TCRdb table lists in-frame clones only, not all of them. Among tens of thousands of clones listed, 85% to 90% were seen once. The genes are TRBV7-9 and TRBJ1-1; perhaps TRBD1 as D (6 bases). This sequence was found in a woman aged 18-35 years with HIV. The specimen was unsorted PBMCs, collected 0.5 years after starting antiretroviral therapy. The CDR3 region has the DNA TGTGCCAGCAGCTTAGGTTGGGGGGCGAGCACTGAAGCTTTCTTT. This codes for CASSLGWGASTEAFF.